Listed here are 22 T cell receptor beta chains from one sample, sequenced in a study of blood T cell repertoires in COVID-19 (dated by TCRdb to about 2020). Libraries came from the immunoSEQ multiplex PCR assay. Imported from immuneACCESS, the table was reduced by TCRdb to in-frame sequences with V and J called. These copies leave out some clones; in studies compared against another copy, an unresolved V gene accounts for under half, and the cause of the remainder is not known. For this sample there are around 210,000 clones; more than 80% appear just once. Jointly, the top ten make up 6.5% to 9% of the sample. Sequencing was done on a sample of PBMCs or T cells enriched from blood (not recorded which). These receptors were obtained from a woman aged 18-30 years who had recovered from COVID-19.

The chain combines TRBV7-2 with TRBJ2-7; TRBD2 matches at 9 bases. The germline V gene has CDR1 SGHTA and CDR2 FQGNSA. Trimming took 3 bases from V and 0 from J; bases not matched to a gene: 3. The CDR3 contains 15 residues. DNA of the CDR3: TGTGCCAGCAGCTTCCATAGCGGGAGCTCCTACGAGCAGTACTTC. The encoded protein is CASSFHSGSSYEQYF.

The chain combines TRBV29-1 with TRBJ1-4; D is possibly TRBD1 (5 bases). Germline CDR1 is SQVTM and CDR2 is ANQGSEA. The CDR3 sequence is 12 residues long. V shed 5 bases and J shed 3 bases, with 7 bases lying between them. The CDR3 here is CSVIQANEKLFF. CDR3 sequence (DNA): TGCAGCGTTATACAGGCTAATGAAAAACTGTTTTTT.

This chain uses TRBV4-1 with TRBJ1-6; TRBD1 aligns across 7 bases. The germline V gene encodes CDR1 MGHRA and CDR2 YSYEKL. The CDR3 length is 15 residues. The V gene end was trimmed by 1 base and the J gene end by 9 bases; junction bases not matched to a gene: 6. Here the CDR3 DNA reads TGCGCCAGCAGCCAAGGACAGGGTACGGGTTCACCCCTCCACTTT. Translating it yields CASSQGQGTGSPLHF.

The chain couples TRBV27 to TRBJ1-2, with 10 bases aligning to TRBD1. Losses at the gene ends were 3 bases for V and 0 bases for J; bases not matched to a gene: 4. CDR1 MNHEY and CDR2 SMNVEV come from the germline V gene (reference sequence). The CDR3 length is 16 residues. The CDR3 bases are TGTGCCAGCAGTTTCTCCGGGACAGGGGCTAACTATGGCTACACCTTC. This codes for CASSFSGTGANYGYTF.

The rearrangement links TRBV6-5 to TRBJ1-2; 10 bases line up with TRBD1. The V gene's germline CDR1 is MNHEY and CDR2 SVGAGI. The CDR3 runs 13 residues. The trim removed 5 bases at V and 6 bases at J, leaving 3 bases unmatched. CDR3 residues: CASSQTGGHGYTF. CDR3 sequence (DNA): TGTGCCAGCAGTCAGACAGGGGGCCATGGCTACACCTTC.

V gene TRBV10-3 combines with J gene TRBJ1-1; D is undetermined. The CDR3 loop spans 15 amino acids. V lost 2 bases and J 5 bases, leaving 15 bases between the germline ends. Germline CDR1 is ENHRY and CDR2 is SYGVKD. The CDR3 DNA reads as TGTGCCATCAGTGAGGGGAGGGTCGAAAGGACTGAAGCTTTCTTT. As protein: CAISEGRVERTEAFF.

The CDR3 is CASSRGFQGGDGYTF. CDR3 DNA sequence: TGCGCCAGCAGCCGCGGATTCCAGGGTGGGGATGGCTACACCTTC. This chain connects TRBV4-1 to TRBJ1-2; TRBD1 might be the D (5 bases). Germline CDR1 reads MGHRA; CDR2 reads YSYEKL. The CDR3 covers 15 residues. The V end lost 4 bases, the J end lost 6 bases, and 18 bases lay between the germline ends.

The rearrangement links TRBV21-1 to TRBJ1-5; no DNA check was done on the table's D call, TRBD1. TRBV21-1 is a documented pseudogene. This CDR3 has 14 amino acids. The CDR3 bases are TGTGCCAGTCGGGACAGCCCCTCGATTCAGCCCCAGCATTTT. This gives the protein CASRDSPSIQPQHF.

The rearrangement links TRBV6-5 to TRBJ2-5; tentatively, D is TRBD2 (7 bases). Trimming took off 4 bases at V and 4 bases at J, with 13 bases between the two ends. This CDR3 region has 14 residues. Germline-derived CDR1 and CDR2 are MNHEY and SVGAGI. This chain's CDR3 is CASSFMGGRETQYF. CDR3 DNA sequence: TGTGCCAGCAGTTTTATGGGGGGGCGAGAGACCCAGTACTTC.

The CDR3 sequence: CASSPGLAGSETQYF. For the CDR3, the DNA is TGCGCCAGCAGCCCGGGACTAGCGGGGTCTGAGACCCAGTACTTC. V usage is TRBV5-1 and J usage is TRBJ2-5, with 13 bases identical to TRBD2. Germline V gene lookup returns CDR1 SGHRS and CDR2 YFSETQ. This CDR3 spans 15 amino acids. Trimming removed 4 bases from V and 5 bases from J; junction bases left unmatched: 5.

The rearrangement joins TRBV28 to TRBJ1-2; D possibly corresponds to TRBD1 (6 bases). The ends were cut back, 8 bases at V and 3 bases at J, with 22 bases in the middle. The germline V gene encodes CDR1 MDHEN and CDR2 SYDVKM. The CDR3 is 16 residues long. Here the CDR3 DNA reads TGTGCCAGCCTTTCCACCGCTTTACAGGGCTACTATGGCTACACCTTC. Protein: CASLSTALQGYYGYTF.

This chain's CDR3 is CASRPYRGGQDGYTF. CDR3 sequence (DNA): TGTGCCAGTAGGCCCTACAGGGGGGGGCAGGATGGCTACACCTTC. The V gene is TRBV19, the J gene TRBJ1-2, with 8 bases fitting TRBD1. CDR1 LNHDA and CDR2 SQIVND come from the germline V gene (reference sequence). V was pared by 6 bases and J by 6 bases, with 12 bases of the junction left unmatched. CDR3 length: 15 amino acids.

The chain has TRBV7-6 and TRBJ1-2, with 11 bases identical to TRBD1. This CDR3 spans 15 amino acids. Germline V gene sequence: CDR1 SGHVS, CDR2 FNYEAQ. Trimming took 1 base from V and 10 from J; bases not matched to a gene: 8. The CDR3 DNA reads TGTGCCAGCAGCTTAGGCGGGACAGGGGGTAGAAACTACACCTTC. This sequence encodes CASSLGGTGGRNYTF.

This rearrangement joins TRBV10-3 to TRBJ2-3, with D perhaps matching TRBD1 (6 bases). The CDR3 spans 13 residues. Germline V gene sequence: CDR1 ENHRY, CDR2 SYGVKD. The V end lost 8 bases, the J end lost 6 bases, and 15 bases lay between the germline ends. CDR3 coding DNA: TGTGCCATCCGCTCCAACAGGGCCGATACGCAGTATTTT. It specifies CAIRSNRADTQYF.

This clone was counted a single time. The V gene is TRBV7-6, the J gene TRBJ1-3; maybe TRBD1 (6 bases). CDR3 length: 18 residues. V shed 8 bases and J shed 0 bases, with 23 bases lying between them. Germline V lookup: CDR1 SGHVS, CDR2 FNYEAQ. The CDR3 nucleotides are TGTGCCAGCCCCCGGACCCCCGACAGGACGGACTCTGGAAACACCATATATTTT. Encoded protein: CASPRTPDRTDSGNTIYF. The whole variable domain, filled in from reference TRBV7-6 and TRBJ1-3, reads GAGVSQSPRYKVTKRGQDVALRCDPISGHVSLYWYRQALGQGPEFLTYFNYEAQQDKSGLPNDRFSAERPEGSISTLTIQRTEQRDSAMYRCASPRTPDRTDSGNTIYFGEGSWLTVV.

This chain links TRBV3-1 (or the pseudogene TRBV3-2) with TRBJ2-7; 7 nucleotides agree with TRBD1. The J segment lost 2 bases and the V segment lost 2 bases, leaving 6 bases of the junction unmatched. CDR1 is LGHDT, CDR2 YNNKEL, per germline (reference sequence). The CDR3 consists of 15 residues. The CDR3: CASSQLYGTAYEQYF. CDR3 nucleotide sequence: TGTGCCAGCAGCCAATTATACGGGACAGCCTACGAGCAGTACTTC.

The V and J genes are TRBV9 and TRBJ1-4; the D is unclear. The V end lost 1 base, the J end lost 5 bases, and 6 bases lay between the germline ends. Germline assignment: CDR1 SGDLS and CDR2 YYNGEE. CDR3 size: 13 residues. In nucleotides, the CDR3 is TGTGCCAGCAGCGTAATGGAGAATGAAAAACTGTTTTTT. Translated: CASSVMENEKLFF.

V is TRBV19 and J is TRBJ2-7; 12 bases are shared with TRBD1. Germline-derived CDR1 and CDR2 are LNHDA and SQIVND (reference sequence). Unmatched junction bases numbered 6, after V lost 5 bases and J lost 4 bases. The CDR3 is 15 residues long. CDR3 sequence reads: CASSLGTGGAYEQYF. The DNA of the CDR3 is TGTGCCAGTAGTTTAGGGACAGGGGGCGCGTACGAGCAGTACTTC.

The chain couples TRBV18 to TRBJ1-6; D call uncertain. Germline CDR1 reads KGHSH; CDR2 reads LQKENI. The CDR3 totals 13 residues. Trimming shortened V by 5 bases and J by 10 bases, and 12 bases separated the two germline ends. The CDR3 sequence: CASSEEWSSPLHF. Here the CDR3 DNA reads TGTGCCAGCTCAGAGGAGTGGAGCTCACCCCTCCACTTT.

The chain carries TRBV6-1 and TRBJ1-5; TRBD1 matches at 12 bases. The CDR3 runs to 17 residues. Trimming removed 4 bases from V and 2 bases from J; junction bases left unmatched: 6. Germline V gives CDR1 MNHNS, CDR2 SASEGT. This CDR3 reads CASSGGQGARGNQPQHF. CDR3 sequence (DNA): TGTGCCAGCAGTGGGGGACAGGGGGCAAGAGGCAATCAGCCCCAGCATTTT.

The chain carries TRBV7-9 and TRBJ1-4; 9 bases line up with TRBD1. The V segment lost 5 bases and the J segment 8 bases; nucleotides outside the gene matches: 9. CDR1 SEHNR and CDR2 FQNEAQ come from the germline V gene (reference sequence). The CDR3 is 15 residues long. The DNA of the CDR3 is TGTGCCAGCAGCACTGACAGGGGGTTGGGCGAAAAACTGTTTTTT. This gives the protein CASSTDRGLGEKLFF.

The rearrangement uses TRBV6-5 and TRBJ2-7; 7 bases are shared with TRBD2. The CDR3 totals 15 residues. Germline assignment: CDR1 MNHEY and CDR2 SVGAGI. The V gene end was trimmed by 8 bases and the J gene end by 4 bases; junction bases not matched to a gene: 14. The CDR3 nucleotides are TGTGCCAGCGGACTCCCAGGACTAGTTTTGTACGAGCAGTACTTC. Its translation is CASGLPGLVLYEQYF.